These 28 T cell receptor beta chains originate from one sample sequenced in a study of identical twins listed by TCRdb under 2016. The receptor library was made with 5' RACE. Sequenced using an Illumina HiSeq 2000. Starting from the raw public reads, TCRdb applied fastp trimming at Q25, assembled clones with MiXCR and retained in-frame beta chains. Each record represents a unique CDR3 protein, reported with the most common genes and DNA among its rows. This sample is represented by hundreds of thousands of distinct CDR3 sequences; roughly 7.2% of them were singletons. Less than 2% of the sample lies in the top ten. The data also belong to a second study, concerning yellow fever vaccine responses in identical twins.

Sequencing was performed on PBMCs. Source of these receptors: a woman aged 18 to 35 in good health.

The J gene is TRBJ2-1, the V gene TRBV14, with 9 positions matching TRBD2. CDR1 is SGHDN, CDR2 FVKESK, per germline. Unmatched junction bases numbered 15, after V lost 1 base and J lost 8 bases. The CDR3 has 18 amino acids. The DNA for the CDR3 is TGTGCCAGCAGCCAAGGCCTAGCGGGGAGCATAGTGGTGGATGAGCAGTTCTTC. Encoded protein: CASSQGLAGSIVVDEQFF.

This sequence joins TRBV6-4 and TRBJ2-1; TRBD2 matches 10 bases. J gave up 4 bases and V 0 bases, and 9 bases lay outside the gene matches. Germline CDR1 and CDR2: MRHNA and SNTAGT. The CDR3 covers 18 residues. The CDR3 loop reads CASSDSSPSGGKYNEQFF. CDR3 coding DNA: TGTGCCAGCAGTGACTCGAGTCCTAGCGGGGGCAAGTACAATGAGCAGTTCTTC.

This clonotype was detected only a few times. V is TRBV2 and J is TRBJ2-5, with D possibly matching TRBD1 (6 bases). The CDR3 totals 14 residues. Trimming took off 8 bases at V and 5 bases at J, with 18 bases between the two ends. The V gene's germline CDR1 is SNHLY and CDR2 FYNNEI. CDR3 sequence reads: CASGGRDPYETQYF. The CDR3 DNA reads as TGTGCCAGCGGGGGCCGGGACCCCTATGAGACCCAGTACTTC. Full variable domain (outside the CDR3, taken from reference TRBV2 and TRBJ2-5): EPEVTQTPSHQVTQMGQEVILRCVPISNHLYFYWYRQILGQKVEFLVSFYNNEISEKSEIFDDQFSVERPDGSNFTLKIRSTKLEDSAMYFCASGGRDPYETQYFGPGTRLLVL.

At least ten counts were recorded for this clonotype. This rearrangement joins TRBV25-1 to TRBJ2-7, with D perhaps TRBD2 (6 bases). CDR1 is MGHDK and CDR2 is SYGVNS in the germline V gene. The CDR3 runs to 15 residues. V gave up 3 bases and J gave up 2 bases, with 14 bases separating them. The CDR3 coding sequence is TGTGCCAGCAGTGATCGTGCGGGACGGACCTACGAGCAGTACTTC. As protein: CASSDRAGRTYEQYF.

This clonotype was counted at least ten times. This chain links TRBV5-1 with TRBJ2-2, with D possibly matching TRBD2 (5 bases). Germline V gene sequence: CDR1 SGHRS, CDR2 YFSETQ. V lost 4 bases and J 2 bases, leaving 15 bases between the germline ends. The CDR3 has 16 amino acids. In DNA form, the CDR3 reads TGCGCCAGCAGCGTCGGCCGGGAACCCAACACCGGGGAGCTGTTTTTT. It is translated as CASSVGREPNTGELFF.

The chain has TRBV3-1 and TRBJ2-5, with D perhaps TRBD1 (6 bases). This CDR3 has 16 residues. Trimming stripped 3 bases from V and 0 bases from J, with 14 bases between. Germline V gene lookup returns CDR1 LGHDT and CDR2 YNNKEL (reference sequence). The CDR3 loop reads CASSQRGGSYQETQYF. The CDR3 nucleotides read TGTGCCAGCAGCCAGCGAGGGGGTTCGTACCAAGAGACCCAGTACTTC.

The chain carries TRBV24-1 and TRBJ2-7; D possibly matches TRBD1 or TRBD2 (5 bases each). V was pared by 4 bases and J by 6 bases, with 12 bases between. Germline values: CDR1 KGHDR, CDR2 SFDVKD. The CDR3 totals 13 residues. The CDR3 nucleotides are TGTGCCACCAGTGAGAGTCCAGGGAGCGAGCAGTACTTC. Translating gives CATSESPGSEQYF.

A few counts support this clonotype. The chain recombines TRBV20-1 with TRBJ1-1; 12 nucleotides agree with TRBD1. This CDR3 spans 19 amino acids. Germline values: CDR1 DFQATT, CDR2 SNEGSKA (reference sequence). The junction had 15 bases not matched to a gene; V was cut back by 3 bases and J by 1 base. CDR3 residues: CSASQGQGANPSPNTEAFF. The CDR3 DNA reads TGCAGTGCTAGTCAGGGACAGGGGGCTAATCCATCCCCGAACACTGAAGCTTTCTTT.

Only a few counts were recorded for this clonotype. The gene calls are TRBV20-1 and TRBJ1-5; 7 nucleotides agree with TRBD1. From germline, CDR1 is DFQATT and CDR2 SNEGSKA (reference sequence). This CDR3 contains 12 residues. Trimming took 7 bases from V and 3 from J; bases not matched to a gene: 3. CDR3: CSGQGNNQPQHF. The CDR3 DNA reads TGCAGTGGACAGGGTAACAATCAGCCCCAGCATTTT.

This sequence joins TRBV29-1 and TRBJ2-1, with 8 bases matching TRBD1. The germline V gene has CDR1 SQVTM and CDR2 ANQGSEA. The length of the CDR3 is 14 residues. The trim removed 6 bases at V and 8 bases at J, leaving 12 bases unmatched. CDR3 sequence: CSVQGPTGVYEQFF. CDR3 nucleotide sequence: TGCAGCGTCCAGGGTCCGACAGGGGTGTATGAGCAGTTCTTC.

This clonotype appeared many times. V and J are TRBV2 and TRBJ2-5, with D possibly matching TRBD1 (6 bases). Trimming stripped 7 bases from V and 2 bases from J, with 8 bases between. Germline assignment: CDR1 SNHLY and CDR2 FYNNEI. This CDR3 spans 12 amino acids. This chain's CDR3 is CASTDRQETQYF. CDR3 in DNA: TGTGCCAGCACCGACAGGCAAGAGACCCAGTACTTC.

This clonotype has a handful of counts. The J gene is TRBJ2-3, the V gene TRBV6-5, with 9 bases lining up with TRBD1. Losses at the gene ends were 2 bases for V and 3 bases for J; bases not matched to a gene: 3. Germline CDR1 MNHEY, CDR2 SVGAGI. The CDR3 consists of 15 residues. The DNA of the CDR3 is TGTGCCAGCAGTTACGCGGGACAGGGAACAGATACGCAGTATTTT. Amino acid sequence: CASSYAGQGTDTQYF.

This clonotype appeared a few times. The chain employs TRBV24-1 and TRBJ2-3, with 9 bases identical to TRBD2. CDR3 size: 18 residues. V trimming: 4 bases; J trimming: 2 bases; junction bases outside the gene matches: 12. CDR1 is KGHDR, CDR2 SFDVKD, per germline. For the CDR3, the DNA is TGTGCCACCAGTGACTCTGGACTAAGCGGGGGGCTCACAGATACGCAGTATTTT. It codes for CATSDSGLSGGLTDTQYF.

This clonotype was observed a few times. V is TRBV15 and J is TRBJ2-7; 14 bases agree with TRBD2. From germline, CDR1 is LNHNV and CDR2 YYDKDF (reference sequence). CDR3 size: 19 residues. The J segment lost 2 bases and the V segment lost 2 bases, leaving 11 bases of the junction unmatched. The CDR3, as DNA: TGTGCCACCAGCAGAAAGGGAGGGACTAGCGGGAGTATCACCTACGAGCAGTACTTC. This gives the protein CATSRKGGTSGSITYEQYF.

The table lists this clonotype with a few counts. The chain couples TRBV29-1 to TRBJ2-6; D remains unclear. Germline CDR1 reads SQVTM; CDR2 reads ANQGSEA. This CDR3 is 15 amino acids long. V was pared by 6 bases and J by 1 base, with 13 bases between. The CDR3 nucleotides are TGCAGCGTCCCTGAATCTTTATCTGGGGCCAACGTCCTGACTTTC. Encoded protein: CSVPESLSGANVLTF.

The chain links TRBV5-1 to TRBJ2-7; 10 bases are a match to TRBD2. The CDR3 has 18 amino acids. Germline V lookup: CDR1 SGHRS, CDR2 YFSETQ. Losses at the gene ends were 0 bases for V and 0 bases for J; bases not matched to a gene: 9. CDR3 coding DNA: TGCGCCAGCAGCTTGGGATTGCTAGCGGGAGTTTCCTCCTACGAGCAGTACTTC. It specifies CASSLGLLAGVSSYEQYF.

This clonotype was seen repeatedly, ten times or more. The chain carries TRBV2 and TRBJ2-1; D is unclear. V was clipped by 6 bases and J by 7 bases, with 7 bases between them. Germline assignment: CDR1 SNHLY and CDR2 FYNNEI. CDR3 length equals 11 residues. CDR3 nucleotide sequence: TGTGCCAGCAGGATAGGGAATGAGCAGTTCTTC. It translates to CASRIGNEQFF.

A few counts support this clonotype. This chain joins TRBV5-1 and TRBJ2-4; 9 nucleotides match TRBD2. The V gene's germline CDR1 is SGHRS and CDR2 YFSETQ. This CDR3 contains 18 residues. V was pared by 4 bases and J by 7 bases, with 18 bases of the junction left unmatched. CDR3 region: CASSPPLSGGAGGNIQYF. Here the CDR3 DNA reads TGCGCCAGCAGCCCCCCCCTTAGCGGGGGAGCCGGTGGCAACATTCAGTACTTC.

The CDR3 nucleotides are TGTGCCAGCAGTTTGTCTTCTAATTTGACCCAGCATTTT. Residues: CASSLSSNLTQHF. V and J are TRBV28 and TRBJ1-5; D not certain. The V gene's germline CDR1 is MDHEN and CDR2 SYDVKM. Trimming took 3 bases from V and 11 from J, leaving 14 bases between them. The CDR3 runs 13 residues.

This clonotype occurred many times. The chain carries TRBV20-1 and TRBJ2-5; D assignment may be TRBD1 or TRBD2 (5 bases each). Germline V gives CDR1 DFQATT, CDR2 SNEGSKA (reference sequence). Trimming removed 6 bases from V and 1 base from J, with 12 bases in between. This CDR3 is 13 amino acids long. The CDR3 sequence is CSAQDGTQETQYF. The DNA of the CDR3 is TGCAGTGCCCAAGACGGGACCCAAGAGACCCAGTACTTC.

This clonotype was observed a few times. The CDR3 DNA sequence: TGCAGTGCTAGAGACGTAAGGGGGAAGACTGAAGCTTTCTTT. Amino acids: CSARDVRGKTEAFF. The J gene is TRBJ1-1, the V gene TRBV20-1; TRBD1 might be the D (6 bases). The germline V and J ends were trimmed by 0 bases and 5 bases, with 13 bases remaining between them. CDR1 and CDR2 from the germline V gene are DFQATT and SNEGSKA (reference sequence). The CDR3 is made up of 14 amino acids.

This clonotype was observed a handful of times. The chain employs TRBV12-3 or TRBV12-4 and TRBJ1-2; maybe TRBD1 (6 bases). Trimming took 6 bases from V and 7 from J, leaving 12 bases between them. The CDR3 is 12 residues long. The CDR3 region is CASSRQVSGYTF. The CDR3, as DNA: TGTGCCAGCAGCCGACAGGTTTCTGGCTACACCTTC.

The rearrangement joins TRBV29-1 to TRBJ1-4; D uncertain. The CDR3 spans 11 residues. The V gene lost 2 bases and the J gene lost 10 bases, with 8 bases spanning the gap. Germline V CDR1 and CDR2: SQVTM, ANQGSEA. CDR3 bases: TGCAGCGTTGAAATGCGGGGAAAACTGTTTTTT. This codes for CSVEMRGKLFF.

The chain employs TRBV6-2 or TRBV6-3 and TRBJ2-5, with D possibly called TRBD1 or TRBD2 (6 bases each). V gave up 4 bases and J gave up 5 bases, with 17 bases separating them. Germline-derived CDR1 and CDR2 are MNHEY and SVGEGT. The CDR3 runs 15 residues. CDR3: CASSSGGAGDETQYF. The DNA for the CDR3 is TGTGCCAGCAGTTCTGGAGGGGCAGGGGACGAGACCCAGTACTTC.

This clonotype appeared many times. This chain links TRBV20-1 with TRBJ2-4; the match to TRBD2 covers 12 bases. V gave up 6 bases and J gave up 8 bases; unmatched junction bases: 8. The CDR3 contains 14 residues. Per germline, CDR1 DFQATT and CDR2 SNEGSKA (reference sequence). This CDR3 is CSALLAGGMDIQYF. In DNA form, the CDR3 reads TGCAGTGCCTTACTAGCGGGGGGTATGGACATTCAGTACTTC.

J is TRBJ2-1 and V is TRBV29-1; D might be TRBD1 or TRBD2, each matching 6 bases. The germline gives CDR1 SQVTM, CDR2 ANQGSEA. CDR3 length equals 14 residues. V was shortened by 4 bases and J by 9 bases, with 19 bases between the two germline ends. CDR3 sequence reads: CSVGGGITFGEQFF. Here the CDR3 DNA reads TGCAGCGTTGGAGGGGGGATCACGTTTGGTGAGCAGTTCTTC.

This clonotype was recorded a few times. The junction differs from germline at one of its ends, possibly a read error. The rearrangement joins TRBV5-1 to TRBJ2-5; D possibly corresponds to TRBD2 (7 bases). Germline CDR1 SGHRS, CDR2 YFSETQ. The CDR3 loop spans 15 amino acids. CDR3 in amino acids: CASSLTSAGQGTQYF. Written as DNA, the CDR3 is TGCGCCAGCAGCTTGACGTCAGCGGGACAAGGGACCCAGTACTTC.

This chain joins TRBV12-5 and TRBJ2-2, with D possibly matching TRBD1 (6 bases). The V gene's germline CDR1 is LGHNT and CDR2 FRNRAP. V shed 5 bases and J shed 4 bases, with 23 bases lying between them. The CDR3 spans 18 residues. CDR3: CASGTGGQKGNLTGELFF. The CDR3 DNA is TGTGCTAGTGGTACCGGAGGACAGAAGGGGAACCTCACCGGGGAGCTGTTTTTT.